Sequencing of this T cell receptor (beta chain) was carried out in a study of cytomegalovirus exposure and HLA in healthy donors (dated by TCRdb to about 2017). About the study as a whole: In an earlier analysis of 587 of the donors, 250 to 300 Gb of sequence data and 117 million unique TCR beta sequences from about 179 million T cells were reported. An early release that covered approximately 600 HLA-typed donors contained about 300 gigabases of sequencing data and about 93 million unique TCR sequences. The genetic ancestry cluster associated with self-reported Caucasian donors included 81% of the roughly 400 genotyped donors. The study aimed to test whether cataloging public T cell receptors could reveal signatures of past pathogen exposure. The T cell repertoires of 666 subjects were profiled by immunosequencing and related to cytomegalovirus serostatus. Besides the first cohort of 666 subjects, a separate validation cohort made up of roughly 120 different subjects was used. High-throughput TCR immunosequencing, statistical association of individual TCRs with disease status, and machine learning were combined to predict cytomegalovirus infection status. A later analysis re-examined previously published TCR beta repertoires from hundreds of donors and added high-resolution HLA genotyping to investigate patterns of TCR occurrence. The later analysis used no new phenotypic data to find candidate immune exposures, relying instead on TCR beta sequences and their occurrence across donors. In an earlier analysis of several hundred of the donors, high-throughput TCR beta sequencing was used to judge whether each TCR beta V gene segment behaved as functional or pseudogenic. Donor age, sex, ethnicity and CMV serostatus were collected together with the repertoire data. A later genetic analysis took genome-wide SNP genotypes for about 55% of the roughly 670 donors and used that subset as a discovery cohort. Every discovery cohort repertoire had been produced on one sequencing platform. Class I and class II HLA loci were covered by the typing at four-digit resolution. The number of typed donors differed by locus: roughly 620-640 for A, B, C, DRB1 and DQB1; approximately 530 for DQA1; 606 for DPA1; and around 490 for DPB1. Several DR-DQ haplotypes were treated as single units for association and clustering because of strong linkage in the cohort. Across some 400 genotyped donors of the cohort, an average of roughly 250,000 unique TCR beta nucleotide sequences per donor were sequenced, and roughly a sixth of those sequences were non-productive. Overall results and qualifications from the work: In this cohort, only TCR beta chains were sequenced, and detectable features were limited by the absence of alpha or paired-chain data. In vitro tests confirmed that a few of the cytomegalovirus-associated TCR beta chains recognize cytomegalovirus antigens. Because HLA typing was missing for some donors at each locus, association tests included only the typed subset. Compared with equally common non-associated chains, HLA-associated TCR beta chains in a later analysis were more clonally expanded and had lower generation probabilities. A cluster of highly shared sequence variants was judged likely to be a technical artifact of the sequencing pipeline. The 87-base-pair reads could not distinguish some IMGT-functional V segments, including TRBV6-2 and TRBV6-3, so those segments were excluded. In a later analysis, several top co-occurrence clusters were reported to appear linked to parvovirus B19, influenza, CMV and Epstein-Barr virus. In a later genetic analysis, a missense DCLRE1C variant was associated with V-gene and J-gene trimming of TCR beta chains, and the association was replicated in an independent cohort. Strong co-occurrence of HLA alleles, especially DR and DQ, made assigning TCR associations to individual alleles difficult. The presence/absence analyses assumed that sequencing depth was roughly uniform across donors, and that assumption may not be true. The study listed 150 to 200 TCR beta chains as associated with cytomegalovirus. At a false discovery rate of 0.05, a later analysis linked some 18,000 TCR beta sequences to specific HLA alleles. Broadly in line with IMGT annotations, most TCR beta V segments showed up in productive rearrangements about 87% or about 30% of the time in an earlier analysis of approximately 640 of the donors. Linkage disequilibrium might explain the correlated functional status among segregating V segments, but an unknown experimental factor could not be ruled out. Cytomegalovirus status was reported to be diagnosed by the classifier with high specificity and sensitivity in both the original and validation cohorts. A later analysis found that most CMV-associated TCR beta chains appeared HLA-restricted, with HLA associations seemingly driven largely by CMV exposure. Most TCR sequences were seen in very few donors, while some public TCRs were found in many individuals. A further reported finding was that TCR beta sequences accurately predicted the HLA-A and HLA-B alleles for most subjects in the first cohort. Because counts were too low, seventeen rarely observed V segments, including chromosome 9 orphons, were left out of the earlier analysis of roughly 600 of the donors. It was suggested by the authors that the approach could potentially be generalized to other disease states and immunological phenotypes. In a later analysis, TCR association rates were found to vary across HLA loci, with the most associated TCRs seen for DRB1 alleles and the fewest for HLA-C alleles. Immune exposure information for the cohort was limited to CMV serostatus. Compared with the approximately 710-donor mean, donors in an Asian-associated ancestry cluster had fewer N-insertions in productive TCRs, according to a later genetic analysis.

Sequences SGHDT (CDR1) and YYEEEE (CDR2) are obtained from the germline V gene. Its CDR3 holds 14 amino acids, cysteine through phenylalanine. Here the CDR3 DNA is all that survives: 42 bases in frame from base 1. V drops 2 bases and J drops 6 bases, leaving 12 bases in between. This clone was seen more than once but under ten times. Its antigen remains unidentified. Base-call qualities are not available, and no considerably larger clone is one nucleotide away. To prepare the library, the immunoSEQ multiplex PCR assay was applied. The multiplex PCR relied on a mix of 60 forward primers for TCR Vbeta segments and 13 reverse primers for TCR Jbeta segments. Amplification of the CDR3 region of rearranged TCR beta genes was performed with a multiplex PCR assay on genomic DNA. Amplified TCR beta libraries were sequenced as 87-base-pair reads on the Illumina HiSeq System. For the original study's pipeline: In a later analysis, tens of millions of unique TCR beta chains were counted across the approximately 640 repertoires, and roughly 9.9 million of these chains were shared by at least two donors. Raw reads were error-corrected and collapsed into unique sequences with a nearest-neighbor algorithm that merged closely related sequences to remove PCR and sequencing errors. Alignment of CDR3 sequences to IMGT reference sequences was used to assign V, D and J gene segments. Each retained sequence needed at least a six-nucleotide match to both a V gene segment and a J gene segment. Rearrangements were called productive when the CDR3 lacked stop codons and stayed in frame with V and J; all others were non-productive. Following IMGT convention, CDR3 was defined as the stretch from the second conserved V-encoded cysteine up to the conserved J-encoded phenylalanine. The earlier analysis of approximately 500 of the donors excluded sequences that lacked an unambiguous match to a single V gene segment. An earlier analysis of approximately 590 of the donors called V segments functional above 56.7% productive rearrangements and segregating when the between-donor standard deviation exceeded 5%. A statistical classification framework was built for diagnosing cytomegalovirus status from the catalog of TCR beta chain sequences. A later analysis assigned V and J genes by comparing TCR nucleotide sequences with IMGT/GENE-DB human TR gene sequences. The TCRdist pipeline was used in a later analysis to assign CDR3 sequences and most-parsimonious VDJ recombination scenarios. In a later analysis, each TCR beta chain was defined by its CDR3 amino acid sequence together with its V-gene family, and reads lacking a unique V-gene family were excluded. As a way to deal with suspected cross-contamination and a sequencing artifact, a later analysis dropped 450 to 600 nucleotide sequences that were highly shared and had low generation probability. In a later analysis, a clonal expansion index for each public chain was calculated from normalized within-repertoire ranks of inferred template counts. In a later analysis, generation probabilities were computed with a VDJ recombination model fitted to out-of-frame rearrangements, and the resulting probabilities were checked against IGoR. Hypergeometric tests were used in a later analysis to score TCR-TCR, TCR-HLA and TCR-CMV co-occurrence, with a repertoire-size bias correction applied to the TCR pairs. To estimate false discovery rates, a later analysis permuted the HLA or CMV assignments 20 times. In a later analysis, co-occurring TCRs were grouped using DBSCAN, and TCRdist sequence similarity was added for clustering within HLA-allele-positive subsets. Co-occurrence clustering excluded repertoires with fewer than 30,000 or more than 120,000 public chains, plus five with anomalous nucleotide sharing. This is the immuneACCESS table as TCRdb keeps it, with only in-frame sequences that have V and J called. A part of the clones is gone; compared with another copy, unresolved V genes explain less than half, and the rest is unexplained. That table is the source of V, J and clone size, and D and trimming were worked out from the DNA. This sample gives fewer than 250,000 clones in total; around 75% of them show up just once. 1.6% of the sample belongs to the ten largest clones.

The cohort comprised some 730 healthy bone marrow donors. All cohort members were sampled while nominally healthy, although unrecorded immune exposures were likely present. The donor tested CMV seronegative and was one of the 352 seronegative cohort members. A peripheral blood sample was provided by each donor, and peripheral blood mononuclear cells were used for TCR beta sequencing. The Qiagen DNeasy Blood Extraction Kit was used to extract genomic DNA from the blood cell samples. Sequencing was done on a sample of PBMCs. This receptor chain uses TRBV5-6 and TRBJ1-5; TRBD1 is a weak D gene call, 5 bases matching. The clonotype was recovered from a woman in her 50s in good health and CMV-seronegative. CDR3 loop: CASSFRQGGQPQHF. The base sequence is TGTGCCAGCAGCTTTCGGCAGGGCGGTCAGCCCCAGCATTTT. Reference TRBV5-6 and TRBJ1-5 proteins supply the regions before and after the CDR3; the full variable domain is: DAGVTQSPTHLIKTRGQQVTLRCSPKSGHDTVSWYQQALGQGPQFIFQYYEEEERQRGNFPDRFSGHQFPNYSSELNVNALLLGDSALYLCASSFRQGGQPQHFGDGTRLSIL.